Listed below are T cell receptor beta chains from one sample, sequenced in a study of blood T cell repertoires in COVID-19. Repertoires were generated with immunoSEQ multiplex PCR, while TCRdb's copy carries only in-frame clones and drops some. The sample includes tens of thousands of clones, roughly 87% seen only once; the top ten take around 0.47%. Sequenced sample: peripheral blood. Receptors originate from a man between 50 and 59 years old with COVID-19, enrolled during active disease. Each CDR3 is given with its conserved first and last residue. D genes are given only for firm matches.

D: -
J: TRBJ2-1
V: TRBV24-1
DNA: TGTGCCACCAGTGATTTGTACCGCGGGAAGAATGAGCAGTTCTTC
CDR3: CATSDLYRGKNEQFF

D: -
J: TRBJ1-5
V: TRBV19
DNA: TGTGCCAGTAGCCCTTACACCAGCAATCAGCCCCAGCATTTT
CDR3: CASSPYTSNQPQHF

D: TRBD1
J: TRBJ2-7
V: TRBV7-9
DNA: TGTGCCAGCAGCAGGACAGGGAACTACGAGCAGTACTTC
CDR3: CASSRTGNYEQYF

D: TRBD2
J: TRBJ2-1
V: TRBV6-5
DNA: TGTGCCAGCAGCCGGACTAGCGGGAGGTACAATGAGCAGTTCTTC
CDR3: CASSRTSGRYNEQFF

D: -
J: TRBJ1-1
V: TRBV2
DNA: TGTGCCAGCAACCCTCCGGGGGTTCCCCTGAACACTGAAGCTTTCTTT
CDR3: CASNPPGVPLNTEAFF

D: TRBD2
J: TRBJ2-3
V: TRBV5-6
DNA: TGTGCCAGCAGCCAGGAGCTAGCGGGAGGGCCAGGAGATACGCAGTATTTT
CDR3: CASSQELAGGPGDTQYF

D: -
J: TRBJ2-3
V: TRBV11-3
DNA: TGTGCCAGCAGCTTAGGTAGGGGGAGCGATACGCAGTATTTT
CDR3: CASSLGRGSDTQYF

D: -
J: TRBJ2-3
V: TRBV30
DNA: TGTGCCTGGAGGGGGCGGAAGAGCACAGATACGCAGTATTTT
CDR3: CAWRGRKSTDTQYF

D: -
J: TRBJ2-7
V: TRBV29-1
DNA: TGCAGCGTTTACCGGGATTCTTACGAGCAGTACTTC
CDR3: CSVYRDSYEQYF

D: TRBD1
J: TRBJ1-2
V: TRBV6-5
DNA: TGTGCCAGCAGACTAACAGGGGACTATGGCTACACCTTC
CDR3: CASRLTGDYGYTF